These 29 T cell receptor beta chains originate from one sample sequenced in a study of blood T cells in healthy people across ages. The second PCR ran roughly 6 to 11 cycles with a sample-barcoded 5' primer and J-beta primers. TCRdb used MiXCR to reprocess the 5' RACE reads, holding one entry per CDR3 protein. The sample has about 680,000 distinct CDR3 sequences, approximately 49% seen once. Material for sequencing was blood. Source of these receptors: a woman in her sixties in good health.

This clonotype was found a few times. This chain connects TRBV4-3 to TRBJ1-2, with D possibly TRBD1 on 6 matching bases. Germline lookup yields CDR1 LGHNA and CDR2 YSLEER. This CDR3 is built from 15 residues. V was clipped by 0 bases and J by 7 bases, with 15 bases between them. The CDR3 nucleotides read TGCGCCAGCAGCCAAGACAACCCAGGGGTTACTGGCTACACCTTC. It specifies CASSQDNPGVTGYTF.

The chain combines TRBV5-1 with TRBJ2-5; D may be TRBD1 (5 bases). The end of the DNA is better explained by TRBJ2-7, so the J call may be wrong. The CDR3 loop spans 15 amino acids. CDR1 and CDR2 from the germline V gene are SGHRS and YFSETQ. CDR3 protein: CASSWAAGQGYEQYF. DNA of the CDR3: TGCGCCAGCAGCTGGGCGGCAGGACAAGGGTACGAGCAGTACTTC.

The CDR3 sequence: CASNGGLATNEKLFF. The CDR3 nucleotides read TGTGCCAGCAACGGGGGATTAGCAACTAATGAAAAACTGTTTTTT. V is TRBV7-9 and J is TRBJ1-4; D is possibly TRBD1 (5 bases). The CDR3 has 15 residues. Germline assignment: CDR1 SEHNR and CDR2 FQNEAQ (reference sequence). The V gene lost 7 bases and the J gene lost 0 bases, with 12 bases spanning the gap.

On this clonotype itself: Just one base apart from a much larger clone, this may be a read error. V gene TRBV3-1 combines with J gene TRBJ2-5, with unresolved D. From germline, CDR1 is LGHDT and CDR2 YNNKEL (reference sequence). The CDR3 is made up of 12 amino acids. In DNA form, the CDR3 reads TGTGCCACCAGCCAAAGGGTAAGAGAGCAGTACTTC. It encodes CATSQRVREQYF.

The chain employs TRBV12-3 or TRBV12-4 and TRBJ1-3, with TRBD1 as a possible D gene (5 bases). V was trimmed by 5 bases and J by 4 bases, leaving 12 bases between them. There are 14 residues in the CDR3. The CDR3 DNA is TGTGCCAGCAGTGCATCACAGGAGGGAAACACCATATATTTT. Its translation is CASSASQEGNTIYF.

This clonotype has more than one count but fewer than ten. The chain joins TRBV29-1 to TRBJ2-7, with 7 bases lining up with TRBD2. The trim removed 3 bases at V and 3 bases at J, leaving 8 bases unmatched. The germline gives CDR1 SQVTM, CDR2 ANQGSEA. The CDR3 runs 14 residues. CDR3: CSVEGGERGYEQYF. CDR3 DNA sequence: TGCAGCGTTGAGGGTGGGGAGCGGGGCTACGAGCAGTACTTC.

The chain employs TRBV7-2 and TRBJ2-1; D is ambiguous. V lost 1 base to trimming and J lost 1 base, with 8 bases between them. CDR3 length: 15 amino acids. CDR1 SGHTA and CDR2 FQGNSA come from the germline V gene. CDR3 sequence (DNA): TGTGCCAGCAGCTTAGTTTGGGGATCCTACAATGAGCAGTTCTTC. This encodes CASSLVWGSYNEQFF.

The rearrangement uses TRBV7-6 and TRBJ2-7, with D unresolved. The CDR3 runs to 13 residues. The germline V gene encodes CDR1 SGHVS and CDR2 FNYEAQ. V was pared by 2 bases and J by 3 bases, with 8 bases between. The CDR3 sequence: CASSLYSSYEQYF. The CDR3 DNA follows: TGTGCCAGCAGCTTATATAGCAGCTACGAGCAGTACTTC.

The chain recombines TRBV4-3 with TRBJ2-4; D possibly matches TRBD1 or TRBD2 (6 bases each). The CDR3 is made up of 15 amino acids. V lost 0 bases, J lost 7 bases, and 13 bases lay in between. The germline V gene has CDR1 LGHNA and CDR2 YSLEER. The CDR3 sequence is CASSQDRGEWNIQYF. In DNA, the CDR3 is TGCGCCAGCAGCCAAGATAGGGGGGAGTGGAACATTCAGTACTTC.

This clonotype was counted at least ten times. This clone may be a read error of a much larger clone one base away. V and J are TRBV11-2 and TRBJ1-6, with D maybe TRBD1 (6 bases). Looked up from germline, CDR1 is SGHAT and CDR2 is FQNNGV. CDR3 size: 14 residues. In DNA form, the CDR3 reads TGTGCCAGCAGCGGGACAATCTATAATTCACCCCCCCACTTT. This sequence encodes CASSGTIYNSPPHF.

This clonotype has only a few counts. V and J are TRBV7-2 and TRBJ2-4; possibly TRBD1 or TRBD2 for D (5 bases each). With the DNA end fitting TRBJ2-7 better, the J assignment may be wrong. Germline values: CDR1 SGHTA, CDR2 FQGNSA. This CDR3 comprises 18 residues. The CDR3 nucleotides read TGTGCCAGCAGCTTAGATTCCCGGCGAGGGGTAGTAACCTACGAGCAGTACTTC. It yields the protein CASSLDSRRGVVTYEQYF.

The chain links TRBV10-3 to TRBJ2-3, with 7 bases that match TRBD2. With 7 bases clipped from V and 6 bases from J, the junction kept 7 bases outside the gene matches. The germline V gene has CDR1 ENHRY and CDR2 SYGVKD. This CDR3 comprises 13 residues. CDR3 protein: CAIMGGSADTQYF. The DNA of the CDR3 is TGTGCCATCATGGGCGGGAGTGCGGATACGCAGTATTTT.

This chain links TRBV27 with TRBJ1-4, with TRBD1 matching over 7 bases. V lost 2 bases, J lost 7 bases, and 4 bases stayed unmatched. Germline CDR1 and CDR2: MNHEY and SMNVEV (reference sequence). CDR3 length: 14 residues. The CDR3, as DNA: TGTGCCAGCAGTTTAATCGGGACAGCTGAAAAACTGTTTTTT. This encodes CASSLIGTAEKLFF.

This clonotype was detected only a few times. The chain carries TRBV20-1 and TRBJ2-7, with a tentative D call TRBD1 (6 bases). The better agreement between TRBJ2-5 and the DNA end casts doubt on the J call. The CDR3 has 14 residues. Germline V gene data show CDR1 as DFQATT and CDR2 as SNEGSKA (reference sequence). The CDR3 DNA is TGCAGTGCTAGGCACTGGGACACCCAAGAGACCCAGTACTTC. It translates to CSARHWDTQETQYF.

This clonotype was seen a few times. This chain links TRBV10-3 with TRBJ2-7, with D possibly being TRBD1 (6 bases). Per germline, CDR1 ENHRY and CDR2 SYGVKD. The CDR3 consists of 12 residues. The germline V and J ends were trimmed by 4 bases and 3 bases, with 7 bases remaining between them. This CDR3 reads CAISAGVYEQYF. The CDR3 bases are TGTGCCATCAGTGCAGGGGTCTACGAGCAGTACTTC.

V and J are TRBV20-1 and TRBJ1-1, with D possibly TRBD1 on 6 matching bases. V lost 1 base and J 1 base, leaving 13 bases between the germline ends. The CDR3 runs 15 residues. Per germline, CDR1 DFQATT and CDR2 SNEGSKA (reference sequence). The CDR3 nucleotides are TGCAGTGCTAGAGTTGGGGGGGCGGGGAACACTGAAGCTTTCTTT. Amino acid sequence: CSARVGGAGNTEAFF.

The rearrangement uses TRBV7-2 and TRBJ2-3; 9 positions agree with TRBD1. CDR3 length equals 16 residues. Germline V gene sequence: CDR1 SGHTA, CDR2 FQGNSA. The V gene end was trimmed by 6 bases and the J gene end by 4 bases; junction bases not matched to a gene: 11. The CDR3 loop reads CASRHKQGAGADTQYF. CDR3 in DNA: TGTGCCAGCAGGCACAAACAGGGGGCCGGAGCAGATACGCAGTATTTT.

The chain is built from TRBV18 and TRBJ2-3, with 7 bases matching TRBD2. V lost 3 bases, J lost 4 bases, and 10 bases stayed unmatched. CDR1 and CDR2 (germline): KGHSH, LQKENI. The CDR3 is 16 residues long. CDR3 loop: CASSPTKGREPDTQYF. Here the CDR3 DNA reads TGTGCCAGCTCACCGACCAAAGGGAGGGAACCAGATACGCAGTATTTT.

This clonotype was counted a few times. The chain employs TRBV20-1 and TRBJ2-5; no clear D gene. The J call is doubtful: the DNA matches TRBJ2-7 better. From germline, CDR1 is DFQATT and CDR2 SNEGSKA (reference sequence). This CDR3 is 16 amino acids long. The CDR3 DNA reads as TGCAGTGCTCCCAACCCTCGGACCAGGAGAAGCTACGAGCAGTACTTC. This codes for CSAPNPRTRRSYEQYF.

A word on this clonotype: Compared with germline, one end of the junction differs, possibly owing to a read error. The chain links TRBV7-2 to TRBJ2-5, with D maybe TRBD1 (5 bases). Germline CDR1 and CDR2: SGHTA and FQGNSA. The CDR3 consists of 13 residues. The chain's CDR3 is CASSARVQEAQYF. In DNA form, the CDR3 reads TGTGCCAGCAGTGCCAGGGTACAAGAGGCCCAGTACTTC.

This clonotype has more than one count but fewer than ten. The chain couples TRBV7-9 to TRBJ2-7; a possible D gene is TRBD1 (6 bases). The end of the DNA aligns better with TRBJ2-5, so the J call may be wrong. The germline CDR1 and CDR2 sequences are SEHNR and FQNEAQ (reference sequence). The CDR3 loop spans 14 amino acids. The CDR3 region is CASSAQGRKETQYF. CDR3 DNA sequence: TGTGCCAGCAGCGCCCAGGGGCGAAAAGAGACCCAGTACTTC.

In the case of this clonotype: A much bigger clone sits one base away, suggesting this may be a read error. V and J are TRBV28 and TRBJ2-7; no reliable D call. Trimming stripped 5 bases from V and 4 bases from J, with 12 bases between. CDR1 and CDR2 from the germline V gene are MDHEN and SYDVKM. The CDR3 sequence is 13 residues long. CDR3 nucleotides: TGTGCCAGCAGTCGAGTGGCTCCGTACGAGCAGTACTTC. Translated, it gives CASSRVAPYEQYF.

About this clonotype itself: Compared with germline, one end of the junction differs, possibly owing to a read error. V gene TRBV29-1 combines with J gene TRBJ1-2; TRBD1 is a possible D gene (6 bases). This CDR3 is 13 amino acids long. From germline, CDR1 is SQVTM and CDR2 ANQGSEA. The CDR3 DNA is TGCATCGTTGAAGACCAGGGGAACGATGGCTACACCTTC. Translation: CIVEDQGNDGYTF.

The genes are TRBV30 and TRBJ2-1, with a weak D call TRBD1 (6 bases). The CDR3 has 13 residues. V lost 3 bases to trimming and J lost 12 bases, with 18 bases between them. Germline CDR1 reads GTSNPN; CDR2 reads SVGIG (reference sequence). DNA for the CDR3: TGTGCCTGGAGGAGGGGACAATCAGGCGGGCAGTTCTTC. It yields the protein CAWRRGQSGGQFF.

The chain couples TRBV15 to TRBJ2-1; TRBD2 agrees at 14 bases. The CDR3 loop spans 18 amino acids. Trimming removed 3 bases from V and 5 bases from J; junction bases left unmatched: 9. Germline lookup yields CDR1 LNHNV and CDR2 YYDKDF (reference sequence). Written as DNA, the CDR3 is TGTGCCACCAGCAGGACCTTGGGACTAGCGGGAGAAGACAATGAGCAGTTCTTC. The encoded protein is CATSRTLGLAGEDNEQFF.

This clonotype showed up many times. The chain uses TRBV10-3 and TRBJ2-7, with TRBD2 as a possible D gene (5 bases). The germline V and J ends were trimmed by 0 bases and 6 bases, with 6 bases remaining between them. This CDR3 comprises 12 residues. Germline CDR1 and CDR2: ENHRY and SYGVKD. The CDR3 sequence: CAISESRGEQYF. In DNA, the CDR3 is TGTGCCATCAGTGAGTCCCGGGGCGAGCAGTACTTC.

This clonotype was counted many times. The germline gene is not matched at one end of the junction; a read error may be the cause. J is TRBJ1-2 and V is TRBV2, with D possibly matching TRBD1 (6 bases). The V gene's germline CDR1 is SNHLY and CDR2 FYNNEI. The CDR3 is 14 amino acids. As DNA, the CDR3 is TGTGCCAGCAGGATACCAGGACAGAGCTATAGCTACACCTTC. Amino acid sequence: CASRIPGQSYSYTF.

The V and J genes are TRBV4-2 and TRBJ2-2, with D uncertain. The germline gives CDR1 LGHNA, CDR2 YNFKEQ. The CDR3 has 15 residues. The V and J ends lost 3 bases and 1 base respectively, with 9 bases between them. As DNA, the CDR3 is TGTGCCAGCAGCCAGGAGACTCTGAACACCGGGGAGCTGTTTTTT. Its translation: CASSQETLNTGELFF.

V gene TRBV10-1 combines with J gene TRBJ2-1, with a weak D call TRBD1 (5 bases). CDR1 and CDR2 from the germline V gene are WNHNN and SYGVQD (reference sequence). This CDR3 contains 13 residues. Trimming pared 3 bases from V and 9 bases from J, leaving 12 bases between. The CDR3 bases are TGCGCCAGCAGTGAAATGGGGCCGAGTGAGCAGTTCTTC. Translated, it gives CASSEMGPSEQFF.